This paragraph reports one T cell receptor beta chain. Its antigen is as yet unknown. It was with unique molecular identifiers that the TCRbeta library was prepared. MiXCR was run by TCRdb on the PCR reads, yielding one entry per CDR3 protein. Seen here are 600,000 or so distinct CDR3 sequences, under 25% observed once, and the top ten hold 13% to 15%. The source of the sample is a study of T-cell reconstitution after alpha-beta-depleted transplantation in children. CDR3 length equals 16 residues. Germline values: CDR1 MNHEY, CDR2 SMNVEV (reference sequence). The V gene lost 4 bases and the J gene lost 1 base, with 16 bases spanning the gap. Study-wide points: Several hundred expanded graft clones reportedly supplied alpha-beta T cells about two months after transplant. Surviving recipient T cells and intrathymic progenitors accounted for some patients' high TCRbeta diversity at day 60. At one year after transplant, newly produced T cells mostly accounted for T-cell counts and diversity.

The source of this sequence is a boy younger than two who had a stem cell transplant for acute myeloid leukemia, so the T cells may come from the graft donor. The chain couples TRBV27 to TRBJ1-1; tentative D call: TRBD1 (6 bases). The sample consisted of PBMCs, mostly from graft donor cells, taken 360 days after TCRalphabeta/CD19-depleted stem cell transplant. CDR3 in amino acids: CASSSQTRGGNTEAFF. CDR3 sequence (DNA): TGTGCCAGCAGTTCCCAGACCAGGGGAGGGAACACTGAAGCTTTCTTT.